This T cell receptor beta chain stems from a study of cytomegalovirus exposure and HLA in healthy donors. At the level of the study: There were 70 million to 95 million unique TCRs (from HLA-typed donors) in an early data release.

Primers for the PCR totalled 60 Vbeta and 13 Jbeta. Libraries were prepared by immunoSEQ multiplex PCR; TCRdb keeps only in-frame clonotypes and omits some of them. The repertoire holds 120,000 or so clones, with 75% to 90% as singletons. J lost 7 bases, V lost 5 bases, and 8 bases had no gene match. CDR3 length: 14 amino acids. Germline CDR1 MDHEN, CDR2 SYDVKM. Of note for this clone: The antigen is not known.

Study-wide findings and caveats: A later analysis revealed that TCR association rates differed between HLA loci, peaking at DRB1 and bottoming out at HLA-C. Prior analysis indicated that the majority of TCR beta V segments exhibited productivity approximately 87% or approximately 30% of the time. TCR beta V- and J-gene trimming was later associated with a missense DCLRE1C variant.

Source material: PBMCs. The receptor was derived from a man aged 40-49 years in good health and CMV-seronegative. The chain uses TRBV28 and TRBJ2-4; 7 bases fit TRBD2. CDR3 in DNA: TGTGCCAGCAGTCCGCGGACTAGACACAACATTCAGTACTTC. Translating it yields CASSPRTRHNIQYF.